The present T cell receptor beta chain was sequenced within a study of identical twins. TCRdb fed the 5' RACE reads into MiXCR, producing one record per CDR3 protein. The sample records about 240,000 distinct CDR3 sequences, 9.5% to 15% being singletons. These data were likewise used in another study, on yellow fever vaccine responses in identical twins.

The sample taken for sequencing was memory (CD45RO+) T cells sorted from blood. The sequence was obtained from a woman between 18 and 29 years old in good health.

The CDR3 region has the DNA TGTGCCAGCAGTGATCTACTAGCGCCAACCGGGGAGCTGTTTTTT. Its translation: CASSDLLAPTGELFF. The V call is TRBV2, the J call TRBJ2-2; 7 bases agree with TRBD2. V gave up 3 bases and J gave up 5 bases; unmatched junction bases: 6. CDR1 and CDR2 from the germline V gene are SNHLY and FYNNEI. This CDR3 spans 15 amino acids.